This record looks at one T cell receptor (beta chain) sequence and its context. This record belongs to a study of blood T cell repertoires in COVID-19. Produced via immunoSEQ multiplex PCR; TCRdb's table is partial and in-frame only. The sample records about 110,000 clones, around 90% being singletons. This CDR3 spans 15 amino acids. Per the germline V gene, CDR1 is LGHDT and CDR2 is YNNKEL (reference sequence). Trimming took 2 bases from V and 4 from J; bases not matched to a gene: 1. The receptor was isolated from a human donor in a cohort sampled during active COVID-19. The J gene is TRBJ2-4, the V gene TRBV3-1 (or the pseudogene TRBV3-2), with 11 bases that match TRBD2. The specimen sequenced was peripheral blood. CDR3 loop: CASSQPSGGKNIQYF. The CDR3 DNA is TGTGCCAGCAGCCAACCTAGCGGGGGGAAAAACATTCAGTACTTC.